The 15 T cell receptor beta chains in this list originate from one sample, sequenced in a study of T cell responses to AZD1222 COVID-19 vaccine. The assay was immunoSEQ multiplex PCR, and TCRdb's table has in-frame clones only and misses some. The sample includes some 100,000 clones, about 89% of them seen just once. The specimen comprised peripheral blood, sampled 28 days after the second AZD1222 dose. Receptors were obtained from an adult who received the AZD1222 COVID-19 vaccine.

V is TRBV4-3 and J is TRBJ2-2; no clear D gene. Trimming removed 0 bases at V and 3 bases at J, with 5 bases between. Germline V lookup: CDR1 LGHNA, CDR2 YSLEER. This CDR3 is 14 amino acids long. CDR3 DNA sequence: TGCGCCAGCAGCCAAGAAAGGTACACCGGGGAGCTGTTTTTT. This translates into CASSQERYTGELFF.

This chain uses TRBV7-2 with TRBJ2-7; 8 bases are a match to TRBD1. The junction had 15 bases not matched to a gene; V was cut back by 5 bases and J by 3 bases. This CDR3 contains 17 residues. Germline CDR1 reads SGHTA; CDR2 reads FQGNSA. The CDR3, as DNA: TGTGCCAGCAGCCCTAACGGCAGGGGGCGATTCCTCTACGAGCAGTACTTC. It encodes CASSPNGRGRFLYEQYF.

V usage is TRBV4-1 and J usage is TRBJ2-2, with 7 nucleotides matching TRBD1. Trimming took 3 bases from V and 5 from J; bases not matched to a gene: 15. The germline V gene encodes CDR1 MGHRA and CDR2 YSYEKL. CDR3 size: 18 residues. The CDR3: CASSHNRPRTGKTGELFF. In nucleotides, the CDR3 is TGCGCCAGCAGCCACAATAGGCCCCGGACAGGAAAGACCGGGGAGCTGTTTTTT.

This clone was seen more than once but under ten times. The chain links TRBV7-8 to TRBJ1-2, with D possibly being TRBD1 (6 bases). Trimming took off 1 base at V and 6 bases at J, with 9 bases between the two ends. Germline V lookup: CDR1 SGHVS, CDR2 FQNEAQ. The CDR3 runs to 13 residues. CDR3: CASSLGTVNGYTF. Here the CDR3 DNA reads TGTGCCAGCAGCTTAGGGACAGTGAATGGCTACACCTTC.

The gene calls are TRBV5-1 and TRBJ2-3; possible D gene TRBD1, 5 bases. Trimming shortened V by 4 bases and J by 2 bases, and 14 bases separated the two germline ends. This CDR3 comprises 15 residues. CDR1 and CDR2 (germline): SGHRS, YFSETQ. CDR3 amino acids: CASSQGGHATDTQYF. The CDR3 region has the DNA TGCGCCAGCAGCCAAGGCGGACACGCCACAGATACGCAGTATTTT. Drawing the rest from reference TRBV5-1 and TRBJ2-3, the complete variable domain is KAGVTQTPRYLIKTRGQQVTLSCSPISGHRSVSWYQQTPGQGLQFLFEYFSETQRNKGNFPGRFSGRQFSNSRSEMNVSTLELGDSALYLCASSQGGHATDTQYFGPGTRLTVL.

The J gene is TRBJ2-2, the V gene TRBV5-1; 11 bases map to TRBD2. Trimming took 1 base from V and 0 from J; bases not matched to a gene: 8. CDR1 SGHRS and CDR2 YFSETQ come from the germline V gene. The CDR3 has 19 amino acids. CDR3 protein: CASSLWSRGLAANTGELFF. DNA for the CDR3: TGCGCCAGCAGCTTGTGGTCAAGGGGACTAGCGGCGAACACCGGGGAGCTGTTTTTT. Full variable domain (rest looked up from reference TRBV5-1 and TRBJ2-2): KAGVTQTPRYLIKTRGQQVTLSCSPISGHRSVSWYQQTPGQGLQFLFEYFSETQRNKGNFPGRFSGRQFSNSRSEMNVSTLELGDSALYLCASSLWSRGLAANTGELFFGEGSRLTVL.

The chain joins TRBV2 to TRBJ1-4; weak D call: TRBD1 (6 bases). The germline gives CDR1 SNHLY, CDR2 FYNNEI. The CDR3 extends over 13 amino acids. V was trimmed by 8 bases and J by 3 bases, leaving 10 bases between them. In nucleotides, the CDR3 is TGTGCCAGCCAAGGACAGCCTAATGAAAAACTGTTTTTT. Its protein is CASQGQPNEKLFF.

The chain has TRBV5-1 and TRBJ2-5, with 8 bases aligning to TRBD2. With V trimmed by 4 bases and J by 5 bases, 1 base remained unmatched. There are 12 residues in the CDR3. Germline CDR1 and CDR2: SGHRS and YFSETQ. The CDR3 spells CASSREGETQYF. DNA for the CDR3: TGCGCCAGCAGCCGGGAGGGGGAGACCCAGTACTTC.

The chain uses TRBV9 and TRBJ1-1; D not resolved. Trimming took off 0 bases at V and 1 base at J, with 7 bases between the two ends. Per germline, CDR1 SGDLS and CDR2 YYNGEE. CDR3 size: 14 residues. The CDR3 protein is CASSVAGGNTEAFF. CDR3 bases: TGTGCCAGCAGCGTAGCCGGTGGGAACACTGAAGCTTTCTTT.

The CDR3 loop reads CASSLARREKLFF. Written as DNA, the CDR3 is TGTGCCAGCAGTTTAGCCAGACGGGAAAAACTGTTTTTT. The genes are TRBV12-3 or TRBV12-4 and TRBJ1-4, with D unresolved. This CDR3 is built from 13 residues. The ends were cut back, 0 bases at V and 8 bases at J, with 7 bases in the middle.

This clone turned up a few times. J is TRBJ2-1 and V is TRBV7-2; TRBD2 matches 12 bases. J gave up 9 bases and V 5 bases, and 8 bases lay outside the gene matches. Germline values: CDR1 SGHTA, CDR2 FQGNSA. The CDR3 extends over 15 amino acids. The CDR3 sequence: CASSLGTSGLGEQFF. In DNA, the CDR3 is TGTGCCAGCAGCCTCGGGACTAGCGGGCTGGGTGAGCAGTTCTTC.

This clone showed up just once. This chain connects TRBV27 to TRBJ1-5; TRBD1 is a possible D gene (6 bases). V lost 5 bases to trimming and J lost 2 bases, with 10 bases between them. This CDR3 has 14 residues. Germline CDR1 and CDR2: MNHEY and SMNVEV (reference sequence). CDR3 nucleotides: TGTGCCAGCAGTCACTACAGGGGCAATCAGCCCCAGCATTTT. Translation gives CASSHYRGNQPQHF.

The chain has TRBV27 and TRBJ1-1; possible D gene TRBD1, 6 bases. Germline V lookup: CDR1 MNHEY, CDR2 SMNVEV (reference sequence). The germline V and J ends were trimmed by 6 bases and 7 bases, with 18 bases remaining between them. This CDR3 is built from 14 residues. CDR3 coding DNA: TGTGCCAGCAGGTTTACTTCCGGGACAAATGAAGCTTTCTTT. It translates to CASRFTSGTNEAFF.

The chain links TRBV4-1 to TRBJ1-6; TRBD1 might be the D (5 bases). V dropped 1 base and J dropped 5 bases, with 12 bases sitting between them. Germline CDR1 reads MGHRA; CDR2 reads YSYEKL. The CDR3 has 16 residues. The CDR3 DNA reads as TGCGCCAGCAGCCAAGTCGGGACTGGGGATAATTCACCCCTCCACTTT. Translation: CASSQVGTGDNSPLHF.

The rearrangement links TRBV28 to TRBJ2-7; D is undetermined. Germline CDR1 is MDHEN and CDR2 is SYDVKM. Between the trimmed V and J ends, which lost 6 bases and 7 bases, there was a span of 10 bases. The CDR3 has 11 amino acids. The CDR3 reads CASSWIGEQYF. In DNA form, the CDR3 reads TGTGCCAGCAGCTGGATAGGGGAGCAGTACTTC.